The 14 T cell receptor beta chains below were found in one sample sequenced in a study of cytomegalovirus exposure and HLA in healthy donors. Both 60 Vbeta primers and 13 Jbeta primers went into the PCR. The table came from immunoSEQ multiplex PCR; TCRdb's copy has only in-frame clones and leaves some out. The top ten hold around 5.7% of the sample, which has just under 250,000 clones, around 76% seen once. Sequencing was performed on PBMCs. These receptors were collected from a woman in her thirties or forties in good health and CMV-seropositive.

A few counts support this clone. The V gene is TRBV7-2, the J gene TRBJ2-3; 9 nucleotides match TRBD1. The germline gives CDR1 SGHTA, CDR2 FQGNSA. The CDR3 consists of 16 residues. V was clipped by 2 bases and J by 2 bases; unmatched bases: 5. CDR3 nucleotides: TGTGCCAGCAGCTTATACGGGACAGGGCTCACAGATACGCAGTATTTT. Translating it yields CASSLYGTGLTDTQYF.

V is TRBV11-3 and J is TRBJ1-4; 9 bases align to TRBD1. The V gene's germline CDR1 is SGHNT and CDR2 YENEEA. The CDR3 contains 14 residues. The V gene end was trimmed by 3 bases and the J gene end by 8 bases; junction bases not matched to a gene: 4. CDR3 protein: CASSFNRGREKLFF. DNA of the CDR3: TGTGCCAGCAGCTTTAACAGGGGGCGGGAAAAACTGTTTTTT.

This clone appeared a few times. The gene calls are TRBV29-1 and TRBJ2-7, with D maybe TRBD2 (6 bases). Trimming stripped 7 bases from V and 2 bases from J, with 12 bases between. The germline CDR1 and CDR2 sequences are SQVTM and ANQGSEA. CDR3 size: 12 residues. CDR3 region: CSGGTSPYEQYF. The CDR3 DNA is TGCAGCGGTGGGACTTCCCCCTACGAGCAGTACTTC.

This clone appeared a few times. The V and J genes are TRBV7-2 and TRBJ1-2; possible D gene TRBD1, 5 bases. Germline V gene data show CDR1 as SGHTA and CDR2 as FQGNSA. V shed 5 bases and J shed 2 bases, with 9 bases lying between them. CDR3 size: 13 residues. The CDR3 DNA is TGTGCCAGCAGCCCACAGGAGAACTATGGCTACACCTTC. It translates to CASSPQENYGYTF.

This chain connects TRBV11-3 to TRBJ2-5; a weak D match, TRBD2 (5 bases). This CDR3 comprises 15 residues. V shed 1 base and J shed 1 base, with 10 bases lying between them. Per germline, CDR1 SGHNT and CDR2 YENEEA. CDR3: CASSLGGPAQETQYF. DNA of the CDR3: TGTGCCAGCAGCTTAGGCGGGCCAGCCCAAGAGACCCAGTACTTC.

The chain links TRBV30 to TRBJ2-3, with TRBD2 identical over 8 bases. The CDR3 runs 14 residues. V shed 3 bases and J 6 bases; nucleotides not matched to a gene: 8. Germline values: CDR1 GTSNPN, CDR2 SVGIG (reference sequence). The CDR3 DNA reads as TGTGCCTGGAGAAGAGGACTAGCTGACGATACGCAGTATTTT. Residues: CAWRRGLADDTQYF.

The CDR3: CATNTGRMNTEAFF. Written as DNA, the CDR3 is TGTGCCACCAATACAGGACGGATGAACACTGAAGCTTTCTTT. This sequence joins TRBV6-5 and TRBJ1-1, with TRBD1 as a possible D gene (5 bases). The CDR3 is made up of 14 amino acids. Germline V gene lookup returns CDR1 MNHEY and CDR2 SVGAGI. V was cut by 10 bases and J by 0 bases, with 15 bases left in between.

The V and J genes are TRBV12-5 and TRBJ2-1; 8 positions match TRBD1. The CDR3 covers 15 residues. With 6 bases clipped from V and 0 bases from J, the junction kept 4 bases outside the gene matches. The germline CDR1 and CDR2 sequences are LGHNT and FRNRAP. CDR3 coding DNA: TGTGCTAGTGGGAATACAGGGGGCTCCTACAATGAGCAGTTCTTC. Translating it yields CASGNTGGSYNEQFF.

The V and J genes are TRBV5-6 and TRBJ1-1; D is unresolved. The ends were cut back, 0 bases at V and 8 bases at J, with 14 bases in the middle. Germline values: CDR1 SGHDT, CDR2 YYEEEE. The CDR3 covers 14 residues. CDR3 in amino acids: CASSLDRGFDEAFF. The CDR3 DNA is TGTGCCAGCAGCTTGGATCGCGGATTCGACGAAGCTTTCTTT.

J is TRBJ2-3 and V is TRBV30, with 9 bases matching TRBD1. CDR1 is GTSNPN and CDR2 is SVGIG in the germline V gene (reference sequence). The CDR3 length is 13 residues. The J segment lost 4 bases and the V segment lost 3 bases, leaving 2 bases of the junction unmatched. The CDR3 DNA sequence: TGTGCCTGGAGACAGGGGGCGGCAGATACGCAGTATTTT. The encoded protein is CAWRQGAADTQYF.

The chain links TRBV30 to TRBJ2-3, with 8 bases identical to TRBD2. The trim removed 2 bases at V and 6 bases at J, leaving 10 bases unmatched. This CDR3 has 15 residues. Germline CDR1 and CDR2: GTSNPN and SVGIG (reference sequence). The CDR3 loop reads CAWSRGGGLADTQYF. The CDR3 DNA is TGTGCCTGGAGTAGGGGCGGGGGGCTCGCGGATACGCAGTATTTT.

The chain joins TRBV30 to TRBJ1-3; D is undetermined. Germline CDR1 GTSNPN, CDR2 SVGIG (reference sequence). This CDR3 is 15 amino acids long. Trimming removed 0 bases at V and 3 bases at J, with 12 bases between. The CDR3 DNA reads as TGTGCCTGGAGTGTACGGGTGGGTCTTGGAAACACCATATATTTT. Its translation is CAWSVRVGLGNTIYF.

The rearrangement joins TRBV5-1 to TRBJ1-1; the D gene is possibly TRBD1 (6 bases). The germline V gene encodes CDR1 SGHRS and CDR2 YFSETQ. V gave up 0 bases and J gave up 1 base, with 13 bases separating them. The CDR3 is made up of 16 amino acids. The CDR3 DNA reads as TGCGCCAGCAGCTTGGCCGGGACAACATCGAACACTGAAGCTTTCTTT. This gives the protein CASSLAGTTSNTEAFF.

This clone was detected once. The V gene is TRBV19, the J gene TRBJ2-1, with D possibly TRBD1 on 5 matching bases. This CDR3 region has 11 residues. V was pared by 9 bases and J by 7 bases, with 10 bases between. Germline values: CDR1 LNHDA, CDR2 SQIVND (reference sequence). Here the CDR3 DNA reads TGTGCCAGCGCTAGGGGTAATGAGCAGTTCTTC. It codes for CASARGNEQFF.